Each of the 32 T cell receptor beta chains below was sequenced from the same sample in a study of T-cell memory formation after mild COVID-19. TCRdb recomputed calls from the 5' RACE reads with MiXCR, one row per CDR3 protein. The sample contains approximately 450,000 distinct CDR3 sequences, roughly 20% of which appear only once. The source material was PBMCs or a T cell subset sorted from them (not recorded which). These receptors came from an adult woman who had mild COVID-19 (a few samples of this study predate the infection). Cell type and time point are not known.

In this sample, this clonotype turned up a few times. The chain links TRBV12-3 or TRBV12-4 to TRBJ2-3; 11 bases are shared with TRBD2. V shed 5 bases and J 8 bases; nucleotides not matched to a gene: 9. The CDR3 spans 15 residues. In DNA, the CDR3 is TGTGCCAGCAGTCTCTTAGCGGGAGGGTTAGGTACGCAGTATTTT. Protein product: CASSLLAGGLGTQYF.

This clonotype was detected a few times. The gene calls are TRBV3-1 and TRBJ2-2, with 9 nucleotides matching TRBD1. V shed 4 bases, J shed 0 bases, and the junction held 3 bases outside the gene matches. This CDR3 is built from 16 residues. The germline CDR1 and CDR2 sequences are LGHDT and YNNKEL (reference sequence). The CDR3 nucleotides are TGTGCCAGCAGCCCGTGGACAGGGGCGAACACCGGGGAGCTGTTTTTT. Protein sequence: CASSPWTGANTGELFF.

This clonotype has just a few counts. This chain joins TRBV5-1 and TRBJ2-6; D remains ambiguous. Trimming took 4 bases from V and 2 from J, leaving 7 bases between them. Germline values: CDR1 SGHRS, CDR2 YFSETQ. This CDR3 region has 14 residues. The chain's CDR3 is CASSQATGANVLTF. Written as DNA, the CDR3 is TGCGCCAGCAGCCAAGCAACTGGGGCCAACGTCCTGACTTTC.

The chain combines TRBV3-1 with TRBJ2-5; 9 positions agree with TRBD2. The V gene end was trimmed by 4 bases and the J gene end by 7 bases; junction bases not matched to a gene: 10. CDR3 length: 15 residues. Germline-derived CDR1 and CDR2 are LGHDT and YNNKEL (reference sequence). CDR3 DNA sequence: TGTGCCAGCAGCCTGGGAGCGGGGGGTTCGGGGACCCAGTACTTC. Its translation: CASSLGAGGSGTQYF.

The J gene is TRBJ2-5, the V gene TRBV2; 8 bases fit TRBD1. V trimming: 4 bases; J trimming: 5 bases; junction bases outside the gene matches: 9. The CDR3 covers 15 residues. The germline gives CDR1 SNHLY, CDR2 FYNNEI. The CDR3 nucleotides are TGTGCCAGCAGTGTGGGACGACAGGGGCGGGAGACCCAGTACTTC. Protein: CASSVGRQGRETQYF. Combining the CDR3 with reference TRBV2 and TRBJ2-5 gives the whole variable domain EPEVTQTPSHQVTQMGQEVILRCVPISNHLYFYWYRQILGQKVEFLVSFYNNEISEKSEIFDDQFSVERPDGSNFTLKIRSTKLEDSAMYFCASSVGRQGRETQYFGPGTRLLVL.

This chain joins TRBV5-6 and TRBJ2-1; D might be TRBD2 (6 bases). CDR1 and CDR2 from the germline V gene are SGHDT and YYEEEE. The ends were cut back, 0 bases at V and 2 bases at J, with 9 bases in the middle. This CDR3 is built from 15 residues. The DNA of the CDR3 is TGTGCCAGCAGCTTGGCCGGGAGTACCTACAATGAGCAGTTCTTC. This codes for CASSLAGSTYNEQFF.

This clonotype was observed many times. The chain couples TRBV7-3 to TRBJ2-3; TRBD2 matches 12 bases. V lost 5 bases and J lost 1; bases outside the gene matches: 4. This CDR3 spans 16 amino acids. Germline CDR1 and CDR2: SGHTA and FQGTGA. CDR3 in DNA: TGTGCCAGCAGCCTCTGGACTAGCGGGGGCACAGATACGCAGTATTTT. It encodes CASSLWTSGGTDTQYF.

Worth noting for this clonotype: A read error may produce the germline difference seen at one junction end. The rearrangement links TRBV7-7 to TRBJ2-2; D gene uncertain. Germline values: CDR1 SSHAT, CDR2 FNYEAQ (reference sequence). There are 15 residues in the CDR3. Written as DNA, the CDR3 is TGTGCTAGCAGCTTAGACCCTTCGAACACCGGGGAGCTGTTTTTT. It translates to CASSLDPSNTGELFF.

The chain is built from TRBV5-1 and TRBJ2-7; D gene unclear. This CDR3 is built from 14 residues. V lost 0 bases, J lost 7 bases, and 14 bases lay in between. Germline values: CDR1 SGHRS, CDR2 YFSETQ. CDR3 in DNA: TGCGCCAGCAGCTTGGTCCCACGTCGGCTGGAGCAGTACTTC. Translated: CASSLVPRRLEQYF.

CDR3 nucleotide sequence: TGCAGTGCTAAACTAGTCGGGCCCTACAATGAGCAGTTCTTC. Amino acid sequence: CSAKLVGPYNEQFF. The V and J genes are TRBV20-1 and TRBJ2-1; D possibly corresponds to TRBD2 (5 bases). V lost 4 bases and J lost 2, with 12 bases in between. CDR1 and CDR2 from the germline V gene are DFQATT and SNEGSKA (reference sequence). This CDR3 is built from 14 residues.

The CDR3 sequence: CASNLGTSPNNEQFF. The CDR3 DNA sequence: TGTGCCAGCAACCTCGGGACTAGCCCTAACAATGAGCAGTTCTTC. The chain uses TRBV12-3 or TRBV12-4 and TRBJ2-1; 9 positions match TRBD2. There are 15 residues in the CDR3. V lost 7 bases, J lost 5 bases, and 9 bases stayed unmatched.

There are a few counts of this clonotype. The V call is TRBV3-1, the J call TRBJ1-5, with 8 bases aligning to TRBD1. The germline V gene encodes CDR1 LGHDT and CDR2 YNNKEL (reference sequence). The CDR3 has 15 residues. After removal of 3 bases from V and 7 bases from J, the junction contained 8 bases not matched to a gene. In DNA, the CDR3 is TGTGCCAGCAGCCACACCGGAACAGGGGGACAGCCCCAGCATTTT. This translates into CASSHTGTGGQPQHF.

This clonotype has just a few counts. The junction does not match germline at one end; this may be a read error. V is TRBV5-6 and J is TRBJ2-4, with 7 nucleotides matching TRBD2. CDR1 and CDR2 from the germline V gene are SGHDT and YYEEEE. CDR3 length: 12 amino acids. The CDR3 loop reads CASSWAPGRAEF. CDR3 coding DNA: TGTGCCAGCAGCTGGGCCCCAGGGAGGGCCGAATTC.

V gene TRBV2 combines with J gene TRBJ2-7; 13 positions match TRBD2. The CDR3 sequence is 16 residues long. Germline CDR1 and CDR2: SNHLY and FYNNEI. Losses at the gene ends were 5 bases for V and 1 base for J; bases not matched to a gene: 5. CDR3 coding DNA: TGTGCCAGCAGTCCACTAGCGGGAGGGAGATCCTACGAGCAGTACTTC. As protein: CASSPLAGGRSYEQYF.

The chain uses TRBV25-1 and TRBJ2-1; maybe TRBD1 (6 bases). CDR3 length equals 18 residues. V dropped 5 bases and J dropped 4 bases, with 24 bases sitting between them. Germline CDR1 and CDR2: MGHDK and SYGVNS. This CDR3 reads CASSSPIIGTYSYNEQFF. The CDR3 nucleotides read TGTGCCAGCAGTTCTCCGATTATAGGGACATACTCTTACAATGAGCAGTTCTTC.

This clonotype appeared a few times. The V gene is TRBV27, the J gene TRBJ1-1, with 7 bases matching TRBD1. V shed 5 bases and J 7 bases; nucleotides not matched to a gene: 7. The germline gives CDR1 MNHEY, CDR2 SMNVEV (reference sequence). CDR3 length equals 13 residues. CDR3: CASSPNRDSEAFF. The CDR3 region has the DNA TGTGCCAGCAGTCCCAATCGGGACAGTGAAGCTTTCTTT.

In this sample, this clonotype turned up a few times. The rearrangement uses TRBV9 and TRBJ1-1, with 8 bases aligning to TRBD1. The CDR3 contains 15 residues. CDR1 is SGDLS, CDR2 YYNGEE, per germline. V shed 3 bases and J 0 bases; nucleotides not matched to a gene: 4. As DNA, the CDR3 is TGTGCCAGCAGCGCACTACAGGGGGTGAACACTGAAGCTTTCTTT. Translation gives CASSALQGVNTEAFF.

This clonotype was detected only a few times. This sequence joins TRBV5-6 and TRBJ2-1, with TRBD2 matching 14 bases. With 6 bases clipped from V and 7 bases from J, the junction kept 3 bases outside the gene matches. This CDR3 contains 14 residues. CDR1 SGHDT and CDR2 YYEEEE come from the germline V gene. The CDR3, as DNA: TGTGCCAGCACTCGACTAGCGGGAGGGAATGAGCAGTTCTTC. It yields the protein CASTRLAGGNEQFF.

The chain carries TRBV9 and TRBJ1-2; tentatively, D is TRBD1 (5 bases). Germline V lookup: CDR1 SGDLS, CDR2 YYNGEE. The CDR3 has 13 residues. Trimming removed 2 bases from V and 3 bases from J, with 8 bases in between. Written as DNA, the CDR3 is TGTGCCAGCAGCGTCGGGGGAGACTATGGCTACACCTTC. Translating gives CASSVGGDYGYTF.

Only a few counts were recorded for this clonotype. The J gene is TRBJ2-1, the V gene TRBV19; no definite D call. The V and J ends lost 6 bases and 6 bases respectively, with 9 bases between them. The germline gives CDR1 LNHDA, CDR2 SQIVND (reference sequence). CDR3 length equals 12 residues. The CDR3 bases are TGTGCCAGTAGGCTAGGCCCCAATGAGCAGTTCTTC. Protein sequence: CASRLGPNEQFF.

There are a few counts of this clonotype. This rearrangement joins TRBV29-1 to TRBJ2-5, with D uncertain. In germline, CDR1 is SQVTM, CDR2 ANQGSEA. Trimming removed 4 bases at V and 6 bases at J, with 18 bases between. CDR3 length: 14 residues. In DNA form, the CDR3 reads TGCAGCGTTGGGGCAGCCGCCCCTCCGCAGACCCAGTACTTC. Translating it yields CSVGAAAPPQTQYF.

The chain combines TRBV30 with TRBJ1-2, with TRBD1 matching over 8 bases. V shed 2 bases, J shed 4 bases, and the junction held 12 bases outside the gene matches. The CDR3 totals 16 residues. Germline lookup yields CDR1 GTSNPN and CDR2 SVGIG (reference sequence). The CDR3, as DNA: TGTGCCTGGAGTACCCCGACAGGGGTCCTCGGCTATGGCTACACCTTC. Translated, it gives CAWSTPTGVLGYGYTF. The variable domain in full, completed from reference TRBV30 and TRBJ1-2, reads SQTIHQWPATLVQPVGSPLSLECTVEGTSNPNLYWYRQAAGRGLQLLFYSVGIGQISSEVPQNLSASRPQDRQFILSSKKLLLSDSGFYLCAWSTPTGVLGYGYTFGSGTRLTVV.

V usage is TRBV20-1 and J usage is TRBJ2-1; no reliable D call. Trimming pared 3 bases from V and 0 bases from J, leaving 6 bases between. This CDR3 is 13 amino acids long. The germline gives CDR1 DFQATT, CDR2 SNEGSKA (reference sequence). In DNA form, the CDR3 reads TGCAGTGCTAGGCGGAGCTCCTACAATGAGCAGTTCTTC. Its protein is CSARRSSYNEQFF.

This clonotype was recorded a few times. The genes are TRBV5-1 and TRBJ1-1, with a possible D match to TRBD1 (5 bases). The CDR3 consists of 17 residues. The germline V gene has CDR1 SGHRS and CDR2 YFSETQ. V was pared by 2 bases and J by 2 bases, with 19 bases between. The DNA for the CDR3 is TGCGCCAGCAGCTTTAGCGGGGCAGGTGGGATTAACACTGAAGCTTTCTTT. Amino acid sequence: CASSFSGAGGINTEAFF.

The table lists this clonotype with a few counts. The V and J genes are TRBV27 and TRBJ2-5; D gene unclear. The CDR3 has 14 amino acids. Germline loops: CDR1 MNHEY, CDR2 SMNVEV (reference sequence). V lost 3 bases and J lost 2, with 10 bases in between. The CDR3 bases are TGTGCCAGCAGTTTCCTCAGCGCGCAAGAGACCCAGTACTTC. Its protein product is CASSFLSAQETQYF.

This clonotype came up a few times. CDR3 residues: CASSPNLLAGGAYEQYF. CDR3 nucleotides: TGCGCCAGCAGCCCAAACTTACTAGCGGGAGGCGCCTACGAGCAGTACTTC. This chain joins TRBV4-3 and TRBJ2-7; 12 bases are a match to TRBD2. The J segment lost 2 bases and the V segment lost 4 bases, leaving 9 bases of the junction unmatched. Germline values: CDR1 LGHNA, CDR2 YSLEER. The CDR3 runs 17 residues.

CDR3 amino acids: CSAGTDSYNEQFF. CDR3 DNA sequence: TGCAGCGCCGGGACAGACTCCTACAATGAGCAGTTCTTC. The chain joins TRBV29-1 to TRBJ2-1, with 7 bases matching TRBD1. The CDR3 covers 13 residues. V gave up 7 bases and J gave up 0 bases; unmatched junction bases: 3. Per germline, CDR1 SQVTM and CDR2 ANQGSEA.

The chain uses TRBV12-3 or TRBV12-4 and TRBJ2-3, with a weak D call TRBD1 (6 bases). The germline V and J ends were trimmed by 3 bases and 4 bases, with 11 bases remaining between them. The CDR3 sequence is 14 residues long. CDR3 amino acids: CASSFPGVPDTQYF. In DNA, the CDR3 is TGTGCCAGCAGTTTCCCAGGGGTCCCAGATACGCAGTATTTT.

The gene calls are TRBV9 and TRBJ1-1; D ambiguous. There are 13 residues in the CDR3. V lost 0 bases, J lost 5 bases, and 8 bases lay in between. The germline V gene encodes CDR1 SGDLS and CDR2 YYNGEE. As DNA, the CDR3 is TGTGCCAGCAGCGTAGCTGGAAGGACTGAAGCTTTCTTT. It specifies CASSVAGRTEAFF.

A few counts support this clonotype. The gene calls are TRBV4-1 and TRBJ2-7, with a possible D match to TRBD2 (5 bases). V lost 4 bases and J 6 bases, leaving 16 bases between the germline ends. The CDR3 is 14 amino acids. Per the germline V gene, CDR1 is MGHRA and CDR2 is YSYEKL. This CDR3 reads CASSLSEAQAEQYF. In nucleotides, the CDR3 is TGCGCCAGCAGCCTTTCGGAGGCCCAGGCCGAGCAGTACTTC.

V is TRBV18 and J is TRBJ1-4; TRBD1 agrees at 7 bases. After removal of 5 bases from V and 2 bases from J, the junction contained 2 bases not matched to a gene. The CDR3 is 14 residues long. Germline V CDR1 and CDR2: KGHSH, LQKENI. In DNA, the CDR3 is TGTGCCAGCTCAAAAGGGGGCACTAATGAAAAACTGTTTTTT. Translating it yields CASSKGGTNEKLFF.

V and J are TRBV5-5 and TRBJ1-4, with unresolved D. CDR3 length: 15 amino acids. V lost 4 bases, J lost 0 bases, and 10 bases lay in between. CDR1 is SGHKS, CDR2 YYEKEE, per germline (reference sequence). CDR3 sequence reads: CASSPLESTNEKLFF. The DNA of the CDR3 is TGTGCCAGCAGCCCACTTGAGTCAACTAATGAAAAACTGTTTTTT.